The rows below give T cell receptor beta chains drawn from one sample of a study of blood T cell repertoires in COVID-19. Measured with immunoSEQ multiplex PCR; TCRdb has only the in-frame clones, and not every one. The table records over 150,000 clones, just over 85% of them present only once. The sequenced material came from peripheral blood. Receptors originate from a man aged 50 or older with active or convalescent COVID-19. Each CDR3 is given with its conserved first and last residue. Fields, in order: clone size, D gene, V gene, J gene, CDR3 protein, CDR3 DNA. The D gene is left open where the match is weak. Not every row has a clone size; where given, it reads once, few, many or a size class.

abundance: -; d_gene: -; v_gene: TRBV6-5; j_gene: TRBJ1-1; CDR3aa: CASRTRDLGGAFF; CDR3nt: TGTGCCAGCAGGACCCGGGATCTCGGTGGAGCTTTCTTT
abundance: once; d_gene: TRBD1; v_gene: TRBV6-5; j_gene: TRBJ1-5; CDR3aa: CASIRGTNQPQHF; CDR3nt: TGTGCCAGCATCAGGGGGACCAATCAGCCCCAGCATTTT
abundance: once; d_gene: TRBD1; v_gene: TRBV5-1; j_gene: TRBJ1-1; CDR3aa: CASSHGTGGIEAFF; CDR3nt: TGCGCCAGCAGCCACGGGACAGGGGGGATTGAAGCTTTCTTT
abundance: -; d_gene: -; v_gene: TRBV30; j_gene: TRBJ2-2; CDR3aa: CAWSPGRNTGELFF; CDR3nt: TGTGCCTGGAGCCCCGGGAGGAACACCGGGGAGCTGTTTTTT
abundance: -; d_gene: -; v_gene: TRBV19; j_gene: TRBJ2-4; CDR3aa: CASTPSGEFDIQYF; CDR3nt: TGTGCCAGTACCCCGTCGGGGGAGTTTGACATTCAGTACTTC
abundance: -; d_gene: -; v_gene: TRBV25-1; j_gene: TRBJ1-1; CDR3aa: CASRGPGGVNTEAFF; CDR3nt: TGTGCCAGCAGAGGACCGGGGGGAGTGAACACTGAAGCTTTCTTT
abundance: -; d_gene: TRBD1; v_gene: TRBV5-4; j_gene: TRBJ2-7; CDR3aa: CASSLPDRGGSYEQYF; CDR3nt: TGTGCCAGCAGCTTGCCGGACAGGGGGGGCTCCTACGAGCAGTACTTC
abundance: once; d_gene: -; v_gene: TRBV12-5; j_gene: TRBJ1-3; CDR3aa: CASERGSTGNTIYF; CDR3nt: TGTGCTAGTGAACGAGGGTCTACTGGAAACACCATATATTTT
abundance: -; d_gene: -; v_gene: TRBV4-1; j_gene: TRBJ1-3; CDR3aa: CASSQDGRLGGASGNTIYF; CDR3nt: TGCGCCAGCAGCCAAGACGGGAGACTGGGAGGGGCCTCTGGAAACACCATATATTTT
abundance: -; d_gene: -; v_gene: TRBV30; j_gene: TRBJ1-6; CDR3aa: CAWSPTNSPLHF; CDR3nt: TGTGCCTGGAGTCCTACGAATTCACCCCTCCACTTT